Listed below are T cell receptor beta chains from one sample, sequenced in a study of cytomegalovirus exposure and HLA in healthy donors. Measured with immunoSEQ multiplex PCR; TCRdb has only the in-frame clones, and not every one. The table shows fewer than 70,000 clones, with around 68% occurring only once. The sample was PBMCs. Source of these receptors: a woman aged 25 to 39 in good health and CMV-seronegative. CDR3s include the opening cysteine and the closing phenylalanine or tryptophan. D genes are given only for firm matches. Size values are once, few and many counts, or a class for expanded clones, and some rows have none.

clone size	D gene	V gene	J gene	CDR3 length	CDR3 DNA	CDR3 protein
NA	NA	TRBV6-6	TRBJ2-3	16	TGTGCCAGCACTCCCTCCTCCGCGGGGATGGCAGATACGCAGTATTTT	CASTPSSAGMADTQYF
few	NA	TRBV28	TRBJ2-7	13	TGTGCCAGCAGTTATAAATCAGGGGTCGAGCAGTACTTC	CASSYKSGVEQYF
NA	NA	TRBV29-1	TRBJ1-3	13	TGCAGCGTTGACGACAGCGCTGGAAACACCATATATTTT	CSVDDSAGNTIYF
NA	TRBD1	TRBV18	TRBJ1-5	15	TGTGCCAGCTCCTCGGGACAGCTACTCAATCAGCCCCAGCATTTT	CASSSGQLLNQPQHF
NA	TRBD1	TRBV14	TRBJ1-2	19	TGTGCCAGCAGCCAGAGGCAGGGGGCGCCTTCACAATCCAACTATGGCTACACCTTC	CASSQRQGAPSQSNYGYTF
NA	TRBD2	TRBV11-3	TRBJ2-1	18	TGTGCCAGCAGTCACACGGGGACTAGCGGGGGCCGGGACAATGAGCAGTTCTTC	CASSHTGTSGGRDNEQFF
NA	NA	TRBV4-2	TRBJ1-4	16	TGTGCCAGCAGCGACACCGCCAGGGCGGCTAATGAAAAACTGTTTTTT	CASSDTARAANEKLFF
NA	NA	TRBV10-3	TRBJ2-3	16	TGTGCCATCAGTGAGGCCAACCTCGAGAACACAGATACGCAGTATTTT	CAISEANLENTDTQYF
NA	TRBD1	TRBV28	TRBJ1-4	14	TGTGCCAGCATCAACCGGGACAGGGGTGAAAAACTGTTTTTT	CASINRDRGEKLFF
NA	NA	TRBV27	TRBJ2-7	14	TGTGCCAGCAGTTTATGGAGGACCAACTACGAGCAGTACTTC	CASSLWRTNYEQYF
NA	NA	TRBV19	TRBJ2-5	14	TGTGCCAGTAGTATACCAGGGGACGTAAAGACCCAGTACTTC	CASSIPGDVKTQYF
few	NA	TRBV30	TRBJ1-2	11	TGTGCCTGGAACGGGAACTATGGCTACACCTTC	CAWNGNYGYTF
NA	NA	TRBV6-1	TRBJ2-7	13	TGTGCCAGCTTAAGGGACTGGCAATACGAGCAGTACTTC	CASLRDWQYEQYF
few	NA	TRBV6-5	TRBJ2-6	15	TGTGCCAGCAGTTATAGGGGCTCTGGGGCCAACGTCCTGACTTTC	CASSYRGSGANVLTF
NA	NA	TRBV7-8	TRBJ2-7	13	TGTGCCAGCAGCTTCACAGGGCGCTACGAGCAGTACTTC	CASSFTGRYEQYF
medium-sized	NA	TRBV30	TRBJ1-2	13	TGTGCCTGGTTCTACGGGTTGGGCTATGGCTACACCTTC	CAWFYGLGYGYTF
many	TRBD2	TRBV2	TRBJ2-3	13	TGTGCCAGCAGGGGGACTAGGGGAGATACGCAGTATTTT	CASRGTRGDTQYF
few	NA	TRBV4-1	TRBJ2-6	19	TGCGCCAGCAGCCATTTTCCCCGCAGGGTAAGCTCTGGGGCCAACGTCCTGACTTTC	CASSHFPRRVSSGANVLTF
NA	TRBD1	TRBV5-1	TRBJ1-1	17	TGCGCCAGCAGCTTGAATTGGGACAGGGTTATGGGCACTGAAGCTTTCTTT	CASSLNWDRVMGTEAFF
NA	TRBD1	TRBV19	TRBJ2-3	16	TGTGCCAGTAGTAAGGGGACAGGCACTAGCACAGATACGCAGTATTTT	CASSKGTGTSTDTQYF
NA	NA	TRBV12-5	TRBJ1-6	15	TGTGCTAGGGGGGCCCGGACGTATAATAATTCACCCCTCCACTTT	CARGARTYNNSPLHF
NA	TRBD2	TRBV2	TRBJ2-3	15	TGTGCCAGCAGAGTAGCGGGGGGGAGCACAGATACGCAGTATTTT	CASRVAGGSTDTQYF
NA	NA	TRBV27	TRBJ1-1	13	TGTGCCAGCAGTTCATCACTCGACACTGAAGCTTTCTTT	CASSSSLDTEAFF
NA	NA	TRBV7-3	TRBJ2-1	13	TGTGCCAGCAGCTTAACGTCAAACAATGAGCAGTTCTTC	CASSLTSNNEQFF
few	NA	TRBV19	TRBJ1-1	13	TGTGCCAGTAGTATAAGGGGCAGCACTGAAGCTTTCTTT	CASSIRGSTEAFF
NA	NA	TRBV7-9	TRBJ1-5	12	TGTGCCAGCAGCTTAGGCGGTCCTCCCCAGCATTTT	CASSLGGPPQHF
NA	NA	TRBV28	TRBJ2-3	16	TGTGCCAGCAGTTTATTCGGGACTCCCAGCACAGGTACGCAGTATTTT	CASSLFGTPSTGTQYF
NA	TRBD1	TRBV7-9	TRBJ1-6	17	TGTGCCAGCAGCCTAACAGGGGGCGCCCCCTATAATTCACCCCTCCACTTT	CASSLTGGAPYNSPLHF
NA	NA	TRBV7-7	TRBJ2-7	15	TGTGCCAGCAGCGCTCCCGGGACTGATCCCTACGAGCAGTACTTC	CASSAPGTDPYEQYF
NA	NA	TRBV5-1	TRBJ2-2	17	TGCGCCAGCAGCTTGGATGGAGCGGCCCTGAACACCGGGGAGCTGTTTTTT	CASSLDGAALNTGELFF
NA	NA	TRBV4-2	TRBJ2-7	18	TGTGCCAGCAGCCAAGATCAGGAGGGGACCATCACTGCGCGCGAGCAGTACTTC	CASSQDQEGTITAREQYF
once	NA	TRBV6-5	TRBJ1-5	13	TGTGCCAGCCGGAGGAATAGCAATCAGCCCCAGCATTTT	CASRRNSNQPQHF
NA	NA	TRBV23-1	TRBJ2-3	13	TGCGCCAGCAGTCAGTGTCCAACAGATACGCAGTATTTT	CASSQCPTDTQYF
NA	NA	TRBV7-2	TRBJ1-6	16	TGTGCCAGCAGCTGGTCCGGGACACGCCTCCATTTGGCCCTCCACTTT	CASSWSGTRLHLALHF
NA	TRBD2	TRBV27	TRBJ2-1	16	TGTGCCAGCAGTTTAGGAAGAGCGGGGGGAACGGATGAGCAGTTCTTC	CASSLGRAGGTDEQFF
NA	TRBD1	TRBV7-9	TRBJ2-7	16	TGTGCCAGCAGCCCGCCCCGGGACAGGGGCCCCGGAGAGCAGTACTTC	CASSPPRDRGPGEQYF